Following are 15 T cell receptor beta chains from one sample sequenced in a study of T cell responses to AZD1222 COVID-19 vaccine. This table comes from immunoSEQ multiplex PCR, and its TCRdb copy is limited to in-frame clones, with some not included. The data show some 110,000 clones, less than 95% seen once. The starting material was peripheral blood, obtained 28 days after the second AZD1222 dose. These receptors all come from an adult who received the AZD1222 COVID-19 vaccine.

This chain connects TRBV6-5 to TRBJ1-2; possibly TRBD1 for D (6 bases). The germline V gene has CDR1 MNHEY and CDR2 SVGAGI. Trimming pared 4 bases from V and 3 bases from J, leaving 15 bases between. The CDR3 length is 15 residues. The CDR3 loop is CASSSPPTGHYGYTF. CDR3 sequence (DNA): TGTGCCAGCAGTTCCCCACCAACAGGGCACTATGGCTACACCTTC.

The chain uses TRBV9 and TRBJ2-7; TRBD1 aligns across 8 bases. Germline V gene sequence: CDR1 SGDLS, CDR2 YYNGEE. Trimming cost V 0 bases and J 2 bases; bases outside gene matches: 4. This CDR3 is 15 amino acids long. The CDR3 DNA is TGTGCCAGCAGCGTAGCCGGACAGGGACCCTACGAGCAGTACTTC. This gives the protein CASSVAGQGPYEQYF. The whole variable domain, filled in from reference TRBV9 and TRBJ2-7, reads DSGVTQTPKHLITATGQRVTLRCSPRSGDLSVYWYQQSLDQGLQFLIQYYNGEERAKGNILERFSAQQFPDLHSELNLSSLELGDSALYFCASSVAGQGPYEQYFGPGTRLTVT.

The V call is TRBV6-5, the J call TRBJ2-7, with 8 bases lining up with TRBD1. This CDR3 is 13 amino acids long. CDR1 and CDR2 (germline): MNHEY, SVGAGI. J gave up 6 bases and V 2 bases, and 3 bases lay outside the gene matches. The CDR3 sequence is CASSYTGGGEQYF. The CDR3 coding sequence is TGTGCCAGCAGTTACACAGGGGGTGGCGAGCAGTACTTC.

This chain's CDR3 is CAWSVGGNQPQHF. The DNA of the CDR3 is TGTGCCTGGAGTGTTGGGGGGAATCAGCCCCAGCATTTT. V gene TRBV30 combines with J gene TRBJ1-5; possible D gene TRBD1, 5 bases. The CDR3 is 13 residues long. V was clipped by 0 bases and J by 4 bases, with 7 bases between them. CDR1 GTSNPN and CDR2 SVGIG come from the germline V gene (reference sequence).

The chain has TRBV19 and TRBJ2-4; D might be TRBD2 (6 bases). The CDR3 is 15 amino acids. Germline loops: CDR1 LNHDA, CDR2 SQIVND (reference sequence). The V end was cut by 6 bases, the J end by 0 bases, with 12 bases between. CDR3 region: CASRGAGLAKNIQYF. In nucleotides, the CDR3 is TGTGCCAGTAGAGGGGCGGGGTTAGCCAAAAACATTCAGTACTTC. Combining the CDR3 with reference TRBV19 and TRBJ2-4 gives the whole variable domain DGGITQSPKYLFRKEGQNVTLSCEQNLNHDAMYWYRQDPGQGLRLIYYSQIVNDFQKGDIAEGYSVSREKKESFPLTVTSAQKNPTAFYLCASRGAGLAKNIQYFGAGTRLSVL.

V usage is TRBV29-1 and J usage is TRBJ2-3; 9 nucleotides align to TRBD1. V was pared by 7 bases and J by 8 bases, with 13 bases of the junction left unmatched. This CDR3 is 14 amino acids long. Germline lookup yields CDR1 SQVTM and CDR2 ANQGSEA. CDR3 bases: TGCAGCGGCCTCGATAACAGGGGGCTCGCTACGCAGTATTTT. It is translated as CSGLDNRGLATQYF.

CDR3 protein: CASSYLTTNEQYF. The CDR3 region has the DNA TGTGCCAGCAGTTATCTGACCACTAACGAGCAGTACTTC. V is TRBV6-6 and J is TRBJ2-7; no definite D call. Germline loops: CDR1 MNHNY, CDR2 SVGAGI (reference sequence). This CDR3 spans 13 amino acids. V lost 3 bases and J 5 bases, leaving 11 bases between the germline ends.

For the CDR3, the DNA is TGTGCCAGCAGTCGCTCTGGAAACACCATATATTTT. Amino acid sequence: CASSRSGNTIYF. This chain joins TRBV6-5 and TRBJ1-3; D not resolved. Germline CDR1 and CDR2: MNHEY and SVGAGI. This CDR3 contains 12 residues. The ends were cut back, 5 bases at V and 0 bases at J, with 2 bases in the middle.

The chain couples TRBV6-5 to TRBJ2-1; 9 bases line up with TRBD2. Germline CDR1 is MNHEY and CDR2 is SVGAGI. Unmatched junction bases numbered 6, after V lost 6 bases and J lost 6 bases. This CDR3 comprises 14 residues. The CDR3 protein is CASSLGLAANEQFF. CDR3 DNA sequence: TGTGCCAGCAGCTTGGGACTAGCCGCCAATGAGCAGTTCTTC.

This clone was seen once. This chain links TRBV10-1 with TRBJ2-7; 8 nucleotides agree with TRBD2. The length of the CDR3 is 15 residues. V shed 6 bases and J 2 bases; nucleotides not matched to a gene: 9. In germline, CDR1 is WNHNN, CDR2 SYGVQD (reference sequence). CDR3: CASSAGTRGTYEQYF. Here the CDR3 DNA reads TGCGCCAGCAGCGCTGGGACTAGGGGGACCTACGAGCAGTACTTC.

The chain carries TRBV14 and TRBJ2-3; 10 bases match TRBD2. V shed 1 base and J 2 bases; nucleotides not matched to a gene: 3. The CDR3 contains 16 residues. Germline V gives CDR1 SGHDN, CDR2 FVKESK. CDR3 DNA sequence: TGTGCCAGCAGCCAAGCCGGACTAGCGGACACAGATACGCAGTATTTT. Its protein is CASSQAGLADTDTQYF.

The CDR3 reads CASTLSDGNQPQHF. The CDR3 region has the DNA TGTGCCAGTACCCTCTCGGACGGAAATCAGCCCCAGCATTTT. This rearrangement joins TRBV19 to TRBJ1-5; D is undetermined. This CDR3 comprises 14 residues. CDR1 is LNHDA and CDR2 is SQIVND in the germline V gene (reference sequence). The V and J ends lost 7 bases and 4 bases respectively, with 14 bases between them. Together with reference TRBV19 and TRBJ1-5, the CDR3 gives the full variable domain: DGGITQSPKYLFRKEGQNVTLSCEQNLNHDAMYWYRQDPGQGLRLIYYSQIVNDFQKGDIAEGYSVSREKKESFPLTVTSAQKNPTAFYLCASTLSDGNQPQHFGDGTRLSIL.

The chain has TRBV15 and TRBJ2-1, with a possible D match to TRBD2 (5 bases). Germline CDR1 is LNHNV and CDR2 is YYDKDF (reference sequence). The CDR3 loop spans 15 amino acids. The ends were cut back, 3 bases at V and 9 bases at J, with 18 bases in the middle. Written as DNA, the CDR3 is TGTGCCACCAGCAGTGGCCCCGGTCGGGGAGTTGAGCAGTTCTTC. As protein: CATSSGPGRGVEQFF.

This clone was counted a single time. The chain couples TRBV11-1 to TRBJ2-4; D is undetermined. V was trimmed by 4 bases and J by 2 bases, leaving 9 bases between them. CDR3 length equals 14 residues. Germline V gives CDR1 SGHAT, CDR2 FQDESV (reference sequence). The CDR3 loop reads CASSSSRTKNIQYF. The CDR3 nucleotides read TGTGCCAGCAGCTCCTCCAGAACCAAAAACATTCAGTACTTC.

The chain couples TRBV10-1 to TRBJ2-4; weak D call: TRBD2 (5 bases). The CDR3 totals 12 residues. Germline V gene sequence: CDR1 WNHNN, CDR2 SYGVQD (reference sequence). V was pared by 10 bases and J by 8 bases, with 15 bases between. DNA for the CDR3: TGCGCCACCCCGAGGAGCGGATACATTCAGTACTTC. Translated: CATPRSGYIQYF.